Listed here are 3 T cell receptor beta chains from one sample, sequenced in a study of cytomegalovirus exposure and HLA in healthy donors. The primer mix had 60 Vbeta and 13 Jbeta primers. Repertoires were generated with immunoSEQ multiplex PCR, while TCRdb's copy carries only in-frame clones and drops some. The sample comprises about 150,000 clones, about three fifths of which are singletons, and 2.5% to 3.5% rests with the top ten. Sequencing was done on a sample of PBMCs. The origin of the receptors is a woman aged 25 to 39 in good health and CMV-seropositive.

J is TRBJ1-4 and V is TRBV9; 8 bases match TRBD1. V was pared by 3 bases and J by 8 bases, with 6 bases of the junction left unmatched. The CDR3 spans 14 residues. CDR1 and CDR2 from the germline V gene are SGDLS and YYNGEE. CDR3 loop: CASSAGQEGEKLFF. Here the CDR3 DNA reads TGTGCCAGCAGCGCGGGACAGGAGGGCGAAAAACTGTTTTTT.

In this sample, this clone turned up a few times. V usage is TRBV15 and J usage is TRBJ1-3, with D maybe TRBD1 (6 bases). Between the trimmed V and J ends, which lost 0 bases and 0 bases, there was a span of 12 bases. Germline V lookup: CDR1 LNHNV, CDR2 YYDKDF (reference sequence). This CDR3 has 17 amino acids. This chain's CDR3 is CATSRDLQGSSGNTIYF. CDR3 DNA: TGTGCCACCAGCAGAGACTTACAGGGAAGCTCTGGAAACACCATATATTTT.

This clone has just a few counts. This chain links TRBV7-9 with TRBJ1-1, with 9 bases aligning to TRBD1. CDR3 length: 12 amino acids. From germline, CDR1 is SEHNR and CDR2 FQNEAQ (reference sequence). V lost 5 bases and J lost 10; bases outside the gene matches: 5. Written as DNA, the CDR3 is TGTGCCAGCAGCCCACAGGGGGCGGCAGCTTTCTTT. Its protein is CASSPQGAAAFF.